A selection of T cell receptor beta chains follows, all from one sample in a study of shared clonotypes between healthy human individuals. Assay: immunoSEQ multiplex PCR; the TCRdb copy retains only in-frame clones and omits some. This sample yields about 1 million clones, of which about 80% are seen a single time; about 1.4% belongs to the top ten. The specimen was memory CD4+ T cells sorted from blood. The receptors derive from a man between 18 and 29 years old in good health. Each CDR3 is given with its conserved first and last residue. D genes are given only for firm matches. The listing skips clone size in some rows; elsewhere it reads once, few, many or a size class.

v_call	cdr3_length	d_call	j_call	clone_size	cdr3_nt	cdr3_aa
TRBV7-9	15	TRBD2	TRBJ2-3	.	TGTGCCAGCAGCGTTAGCGGGTCTAGCACAGATACGCAGTATTTT	CASSVSGSSTDTQYF
TRBV29-1	13	TRBD1	TRBJ1-1	.	TGCAGCGCCCGGACAGGGGAGGGCACTGAAGCTTTCTTT	CSARTGEGTEAFF
TRBV11-2	14	.	TRBJ1-1	.	TGTGCCAGCAGCTTAGTGGGACCGAAATCTGAAGCTTTCTTT	CASSLVGPKSEAFF
TRBV5-8	14	.	TRBJ2-7	.	TGTGCCAGCACCCGGGACGCCGCTTCCTACGAGCAGTACTTC	CASTRDAASYEQYF
TRBV7-8	15	.	TRBJ2-1	.	.	CASSLAALGTDEQFF
TRBV9	16	TRBD2	TRBJ2-5	once	TGTGCCAGCAGCCTCGGGACTAGCGGACCGCAAGAGACCCAGTACTTC	CASSLGTSGPQETQYF
TRBV5-1	14	.	TRBJ1-2	.	TGCGCCAGCAGTTCAGGGGAGCGGAACTATGGCTACACCTTC	CASSSGERNYGYTF
TRBV9	14	.	TRBJ2-2	few	TGTGCCAGCAGCTTACAGGGTTTCACCGGGGAGCTGTTTTTT	CASSLQGFTGELFF
TRBV2	15	.	TRBJ1-3	.	TGTGCCAGCACCCAGGGTCGGGCCCAGACAAACACCATATATTTT	CASTQGRAQTNTIYF
TRBV5-1	15	.	TRBJ2-3	.	TGCGCCAGCAGTCCAGAACCTCAAAACACAGATACGCAGTATTTT	CASSPEPQNTDTQYF
TRBV7-9	13	.	TRBJ2-7	.	TGTGCCAGCAGCTGGGACGGACCCTACGAGCAGTACTTC	CASSWDGPYEQYF
TRBV6-5	13	.	TRBJ1-1	.	TGTGCCAGCATCCAACGAATCGGCACTGAAGCTTTCTTT	CASIQRIGTEAFF
TRBV7-9	16	.	TRBJ1-6	.	TGTGCCAGCAGCTTTATCCGGGACGCCACGGGTTCACCCCTCCACTTT	CASSFIRDATGSPLHF
TRBV2	14	.	TRBJ1-5	.	TGTGCCAGCAGCACTAGACCCAGCAATCAGCCCCAGCATTTT	CASSTRPSNQPQHF
TRBV29-1	13	.	TRBJ1-1	.	TGCAGCGTTGGGAGGGGGAGGAACACTGAAGCTTTCTTT	CSVGRGRNTEAFF
TRBV6-5	15	.	TRBJ1-2	.	TGTGCCAGCAACCGCCGTGACGGGGGTAACTATGGCTACACCTTC	CASNRRDGGNYGYTF
TRBV9	14	.	TRBJ2-5	.	TGTGCCAGCAGCGAACAGGGCCTGCAAGAGACCCAGTACTTC	CASSEQGLQETQYF